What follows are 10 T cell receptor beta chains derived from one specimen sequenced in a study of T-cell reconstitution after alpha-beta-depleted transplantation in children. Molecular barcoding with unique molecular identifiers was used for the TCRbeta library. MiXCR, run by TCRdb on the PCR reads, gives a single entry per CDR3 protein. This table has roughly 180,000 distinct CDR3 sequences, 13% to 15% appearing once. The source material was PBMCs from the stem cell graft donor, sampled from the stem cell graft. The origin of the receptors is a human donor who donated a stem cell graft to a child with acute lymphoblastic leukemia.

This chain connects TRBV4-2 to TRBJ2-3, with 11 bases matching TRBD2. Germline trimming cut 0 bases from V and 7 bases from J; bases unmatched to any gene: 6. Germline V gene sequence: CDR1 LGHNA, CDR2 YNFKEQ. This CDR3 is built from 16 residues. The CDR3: CASSQDPSGRLNTQYF. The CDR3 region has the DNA TGTGCCAGCAGCCAAGACCCTAGCGGGAGGTTAAATACGCAGTATTTT.

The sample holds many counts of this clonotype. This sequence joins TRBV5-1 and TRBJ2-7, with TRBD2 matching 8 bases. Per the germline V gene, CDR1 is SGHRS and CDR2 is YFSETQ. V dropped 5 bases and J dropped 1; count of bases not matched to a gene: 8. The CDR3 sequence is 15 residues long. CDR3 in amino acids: CASRLSGRGSYEQYF. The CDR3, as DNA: TGCGCCAGCAGGCTCAGCGGGAGAGGGTCCTACGAGCAGTACTTC.

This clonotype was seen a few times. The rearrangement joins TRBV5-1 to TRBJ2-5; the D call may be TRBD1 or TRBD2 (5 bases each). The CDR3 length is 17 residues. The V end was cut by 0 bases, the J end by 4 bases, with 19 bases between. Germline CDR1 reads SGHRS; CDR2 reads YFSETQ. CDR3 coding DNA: TGCGCCAGCAGCTTGGTTGGTACGGGGACCGTCGGAGAGACCCAGTACTTC. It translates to CASSLVGTGTVGETQYF.

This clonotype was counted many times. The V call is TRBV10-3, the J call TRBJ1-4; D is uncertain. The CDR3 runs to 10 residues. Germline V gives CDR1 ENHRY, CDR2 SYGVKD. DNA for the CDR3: TGTGTCAACTCAAGGGAGAAACTGTTTTTT. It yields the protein CVNSREKLFF.

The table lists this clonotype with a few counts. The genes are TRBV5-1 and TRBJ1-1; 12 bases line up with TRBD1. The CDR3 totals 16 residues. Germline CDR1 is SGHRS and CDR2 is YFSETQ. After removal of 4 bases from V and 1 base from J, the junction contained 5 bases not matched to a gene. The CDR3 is CASSIRDRGPNTEAFF. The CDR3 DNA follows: TGCGCCAGCAGCATCCGGGACAGGGGGCCGAACACTGAAGCTTTCTTT.

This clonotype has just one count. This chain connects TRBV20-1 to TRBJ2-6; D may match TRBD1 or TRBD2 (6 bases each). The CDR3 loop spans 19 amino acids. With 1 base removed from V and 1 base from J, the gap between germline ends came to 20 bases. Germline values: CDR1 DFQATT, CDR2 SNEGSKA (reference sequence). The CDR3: CSARAPGASVLSGANVLTF. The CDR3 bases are TGCAGTGCTAGAGCTCCGGGGGCCTCTGTACTTTCTGGGGCCAACGTCCTGACTTTC.

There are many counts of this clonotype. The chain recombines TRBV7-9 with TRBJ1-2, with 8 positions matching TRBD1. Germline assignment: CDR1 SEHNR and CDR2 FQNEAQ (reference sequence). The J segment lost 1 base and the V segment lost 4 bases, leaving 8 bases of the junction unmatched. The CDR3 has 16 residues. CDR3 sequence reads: CASSSSGTGHNYGYTF. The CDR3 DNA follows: TGTGCCAGCAGCTCCTCTGGGACAGGACATAACTATGGCTACACCTTC.

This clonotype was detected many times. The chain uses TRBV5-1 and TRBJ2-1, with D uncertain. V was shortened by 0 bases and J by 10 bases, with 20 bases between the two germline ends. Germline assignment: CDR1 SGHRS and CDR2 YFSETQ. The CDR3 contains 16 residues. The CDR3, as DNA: TGCGCCAGCAGCTTGGCGGCGTCTGGCTTAGGCAGCGAGCAGTTCTTC. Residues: CASSLAASGLGSEQFF.

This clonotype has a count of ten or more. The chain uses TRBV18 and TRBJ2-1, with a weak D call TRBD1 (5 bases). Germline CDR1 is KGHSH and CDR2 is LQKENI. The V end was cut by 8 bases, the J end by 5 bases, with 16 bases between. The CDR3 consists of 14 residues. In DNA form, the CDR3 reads TGTGCCAGCGGCACCCAGGGCCCTAACAATGAGCAGTTCTTC. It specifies CASGTQGPNNEQFF.

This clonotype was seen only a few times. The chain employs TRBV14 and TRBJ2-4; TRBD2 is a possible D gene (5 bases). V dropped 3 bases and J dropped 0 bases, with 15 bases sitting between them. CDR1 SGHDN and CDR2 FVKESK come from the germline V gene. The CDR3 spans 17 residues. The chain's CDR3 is CASSHGGNELAKNIQYF. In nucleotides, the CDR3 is TGTGCCAGCAGCCACGGAGGCAACGAACTAGCCAAAAACATTCAGTACTTC.